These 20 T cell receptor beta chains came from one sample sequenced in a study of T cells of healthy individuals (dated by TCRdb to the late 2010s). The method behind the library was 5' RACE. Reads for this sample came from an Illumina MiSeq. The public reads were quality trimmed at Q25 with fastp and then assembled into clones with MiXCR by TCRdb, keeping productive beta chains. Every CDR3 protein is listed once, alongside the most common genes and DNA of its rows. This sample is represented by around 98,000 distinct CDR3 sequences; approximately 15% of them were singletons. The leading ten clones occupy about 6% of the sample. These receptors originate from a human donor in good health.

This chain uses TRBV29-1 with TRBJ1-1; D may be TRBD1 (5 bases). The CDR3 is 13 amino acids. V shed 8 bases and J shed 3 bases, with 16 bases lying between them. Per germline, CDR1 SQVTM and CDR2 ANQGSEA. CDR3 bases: TGCAGCTACGGGACTTCTGGAGACACTGAAGCTTTCTTT. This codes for CSYGTSGDTEAFF.

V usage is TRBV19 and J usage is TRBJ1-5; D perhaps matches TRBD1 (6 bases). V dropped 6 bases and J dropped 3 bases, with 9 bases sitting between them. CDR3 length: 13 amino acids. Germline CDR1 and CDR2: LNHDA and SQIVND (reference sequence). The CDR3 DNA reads TGTGCCAGTAGGGACAGCCACAATCAGCCCCAGCATTTT. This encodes CASRDSHNQPQHF.

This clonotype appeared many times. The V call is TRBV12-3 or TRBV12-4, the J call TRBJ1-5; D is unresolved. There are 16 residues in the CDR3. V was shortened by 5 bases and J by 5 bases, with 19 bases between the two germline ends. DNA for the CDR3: TGTGCCAGCAGTCCCAGGACCGGAGGCCCGGATCAGCCCCAGCATTTT. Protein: CASSPRTGGPDQPQHF.

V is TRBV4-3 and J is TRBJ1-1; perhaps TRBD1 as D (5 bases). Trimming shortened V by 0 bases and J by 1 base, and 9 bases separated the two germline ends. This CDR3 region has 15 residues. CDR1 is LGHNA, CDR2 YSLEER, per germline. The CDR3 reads CASSQEWTRNTEAFF. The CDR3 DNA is TGCGCCAGCAGCCAAGAATGGACAAGGAACACTGAAGCTTTCTTT.

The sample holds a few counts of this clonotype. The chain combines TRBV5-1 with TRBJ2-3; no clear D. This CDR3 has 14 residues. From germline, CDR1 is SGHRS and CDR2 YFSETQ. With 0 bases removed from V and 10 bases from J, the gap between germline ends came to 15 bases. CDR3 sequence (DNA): TGCGCCAGCAGCTTGGCAGGCTCAAAACCACCGCAGTATTTT. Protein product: CASSLAGSKPPQYF.

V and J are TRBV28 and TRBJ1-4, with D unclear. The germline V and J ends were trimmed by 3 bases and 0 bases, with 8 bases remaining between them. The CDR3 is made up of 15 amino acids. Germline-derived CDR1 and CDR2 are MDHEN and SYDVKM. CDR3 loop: CASSLGLATNEKLFF. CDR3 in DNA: TGTGCCAGCAGTTTGGGTCTTGCAACTAATGAAAAACTGTTTTTT.

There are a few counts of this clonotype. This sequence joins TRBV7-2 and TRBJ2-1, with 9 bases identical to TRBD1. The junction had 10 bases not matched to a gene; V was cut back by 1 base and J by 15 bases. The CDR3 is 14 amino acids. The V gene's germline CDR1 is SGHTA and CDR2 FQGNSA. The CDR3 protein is CASSLGDRAGKRFF. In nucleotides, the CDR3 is TGTGCCAGCAGCTTAGGGGACAGGGCCGGTAAGCGGTTCTTC.

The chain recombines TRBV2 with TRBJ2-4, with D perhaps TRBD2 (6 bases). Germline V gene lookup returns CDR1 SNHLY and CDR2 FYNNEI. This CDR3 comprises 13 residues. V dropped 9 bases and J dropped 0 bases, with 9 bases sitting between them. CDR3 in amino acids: CAREGLAKNIQYF. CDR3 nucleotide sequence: TGTGCCAGGGAGGGCCTAGCCAAAAACATTCAGTACTTC.

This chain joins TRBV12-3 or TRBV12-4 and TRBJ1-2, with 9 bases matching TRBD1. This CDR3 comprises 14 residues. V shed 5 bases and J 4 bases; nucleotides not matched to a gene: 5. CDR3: CASSHGQGPYGYTF. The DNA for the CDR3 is TGTGCCAGCAGTCACGGACAGGGGCCCTATGGCTACACCTTC.

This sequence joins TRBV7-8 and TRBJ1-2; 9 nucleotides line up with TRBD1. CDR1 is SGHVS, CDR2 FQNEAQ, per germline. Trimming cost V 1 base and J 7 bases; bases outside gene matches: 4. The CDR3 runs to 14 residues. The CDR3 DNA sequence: TGTGCCAGCAGCTTAGACAGGGGGCGCGGTGGCTACACCTTC. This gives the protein CASSLDRGRGGYTF.

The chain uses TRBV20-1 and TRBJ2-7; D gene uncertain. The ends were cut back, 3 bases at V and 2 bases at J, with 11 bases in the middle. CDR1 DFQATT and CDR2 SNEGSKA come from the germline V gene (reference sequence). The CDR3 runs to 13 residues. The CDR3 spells CSASPGPAYEQYF. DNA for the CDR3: TGCAGTGCTAGTCCCGGGCCAGCCTACGAGCAGTACTTC.

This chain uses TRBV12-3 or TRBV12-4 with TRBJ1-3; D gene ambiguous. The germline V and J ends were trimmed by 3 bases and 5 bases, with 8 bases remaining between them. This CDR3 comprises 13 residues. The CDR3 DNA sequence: TGTGCCAGCAGTTTGTCCCAAAGAAACACCATATATTTT. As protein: CASSLSQRNTIYF.

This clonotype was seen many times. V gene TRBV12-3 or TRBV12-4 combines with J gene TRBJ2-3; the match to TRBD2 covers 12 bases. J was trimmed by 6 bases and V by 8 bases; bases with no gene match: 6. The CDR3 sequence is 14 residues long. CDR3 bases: TGTGCCAGCCGCACTAGCGGGAGGTCGGATACGCAGTATTTT. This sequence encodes CASRTSGRSDTQYF.

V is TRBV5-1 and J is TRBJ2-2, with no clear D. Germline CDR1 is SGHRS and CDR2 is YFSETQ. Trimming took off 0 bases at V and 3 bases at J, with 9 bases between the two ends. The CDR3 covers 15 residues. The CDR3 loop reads CASSLVVADTGELFF. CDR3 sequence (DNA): TGCGCCAGCAGCTTGGTTGTGGCAGACACCGGGGAGCTGTTTTTT.

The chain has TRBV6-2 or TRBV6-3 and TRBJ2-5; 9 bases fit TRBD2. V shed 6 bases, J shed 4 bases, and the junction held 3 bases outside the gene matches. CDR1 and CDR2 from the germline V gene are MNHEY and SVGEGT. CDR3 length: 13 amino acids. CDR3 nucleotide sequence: TGTGCCAGCAGGATACTAGCGGGAGAGACCCAGTACTTC. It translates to CASRILAGETQYF.

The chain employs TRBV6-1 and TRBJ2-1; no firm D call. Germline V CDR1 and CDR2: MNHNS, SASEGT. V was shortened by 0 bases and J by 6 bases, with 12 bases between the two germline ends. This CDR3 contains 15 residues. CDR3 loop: CASSEAADPPNEQFF. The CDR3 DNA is TGTGCCAGCAGTGAAGCCGCGGATCCACCCAATGAGCAGTTCTTC.

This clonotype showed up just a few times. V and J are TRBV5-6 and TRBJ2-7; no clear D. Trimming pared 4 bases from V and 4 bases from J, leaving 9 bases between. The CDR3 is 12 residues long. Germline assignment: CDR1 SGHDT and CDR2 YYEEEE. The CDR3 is CASSGYGYEQYF. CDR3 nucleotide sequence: TGTGCCAGCAGCGGCTACGGGTACGAGCAGTACTTC.

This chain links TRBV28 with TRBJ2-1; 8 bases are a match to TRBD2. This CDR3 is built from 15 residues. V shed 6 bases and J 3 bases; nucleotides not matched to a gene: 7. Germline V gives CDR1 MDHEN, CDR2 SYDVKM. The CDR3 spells CASRTSGSFYNEQFF. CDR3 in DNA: TGTGCCAGCAGAACAAGCGGGAGTTTCTACAATGAGCAGTTCTTC.

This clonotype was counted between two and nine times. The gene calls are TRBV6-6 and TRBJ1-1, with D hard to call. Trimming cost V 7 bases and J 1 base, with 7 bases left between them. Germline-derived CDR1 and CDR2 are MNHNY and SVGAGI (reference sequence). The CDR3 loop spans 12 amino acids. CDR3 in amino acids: CASTTRNTEAFF. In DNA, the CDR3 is TGTGCCAGCACGACAAGGAACACTGAAGCTTTCTTT.

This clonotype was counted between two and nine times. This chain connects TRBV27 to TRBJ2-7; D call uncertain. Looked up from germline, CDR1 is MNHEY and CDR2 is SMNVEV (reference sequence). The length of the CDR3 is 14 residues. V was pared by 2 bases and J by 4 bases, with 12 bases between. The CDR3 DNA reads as TGTGCCAGCAGTTTAGGCAGGTCGATATACGAGCAGTACTTC. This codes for CASSLGRSIYEQYF.